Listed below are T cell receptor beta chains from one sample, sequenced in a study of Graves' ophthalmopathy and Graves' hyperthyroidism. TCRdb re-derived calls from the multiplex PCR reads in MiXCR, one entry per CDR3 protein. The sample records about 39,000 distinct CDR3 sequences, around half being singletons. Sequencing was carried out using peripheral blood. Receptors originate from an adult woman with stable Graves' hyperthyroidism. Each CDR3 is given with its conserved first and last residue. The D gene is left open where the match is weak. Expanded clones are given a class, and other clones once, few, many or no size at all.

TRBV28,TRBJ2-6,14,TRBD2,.,TGTGCCAGCCGGGGGGGATCTGGGGCCAACGTCCTGACTTTC,CASRGGSGANVLTF
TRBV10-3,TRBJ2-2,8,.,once,TGTGCCATCCGGGAGCTGTTTTTT,CAIRELFF
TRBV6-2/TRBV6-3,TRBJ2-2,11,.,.,TGTGCCACCGCCACCACCGGGGAGCTGCTTTTT,CATATTGELLF
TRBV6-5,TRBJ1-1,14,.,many,TGTGCCAGCAGTTACGAGGGTGTAAGGACTGAAGCTTTCTTT,CASSYEGVRTEAFF
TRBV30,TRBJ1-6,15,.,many,TGTGCCTGGAGTGTACGGGTACAGTGTAGTTCACCCCTCCACTTT,CAWSVRVQCSSPLHF
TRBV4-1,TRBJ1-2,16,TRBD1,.,TGCGCCAGCAGCCAAGATCAGGGGACAGGGGGACAAGGCTACACCTTC,CASSQDQGTGGQGYTF
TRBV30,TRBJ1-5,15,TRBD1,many,TGTGCCTGGCGCCCGGGGGACAGGGGGCCTCAGCCCCAGCATTTT,CAWRPGDRGPQPQHF
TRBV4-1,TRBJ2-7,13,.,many,TGCGCCAGCAGCCAAGTTCGGGGCTACGAGCAGTACTTC,CASSQVRGYEQYF
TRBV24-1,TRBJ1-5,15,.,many,TGTGCCACCAGTGATTCCGGCGAAACGAATCAGCCCCAGCATTTT,CATSDSGETNQPQHF
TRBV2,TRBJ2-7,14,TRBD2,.,TGTGCCAGCTCAGGACTAGCGGGAGCTGACGAGCAGTACTTC,CASSGLAGADEQYF
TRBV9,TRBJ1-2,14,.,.,TGTGCCAGCGCTGAAGGACCGCGCAACTATGGCTACACCTTC,CASAEGPRNYGYTF
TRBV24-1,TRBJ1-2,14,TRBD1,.,TGTGCCACCAGTGGGGACAGGGGGAACTATGGCTACACCTTC,CATSGDRGNYGYTF
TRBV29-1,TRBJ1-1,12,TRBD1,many,TGCAGTGACAGGGGGCTGAACACTGAAGCTTTCTTT,CSDRGLNTEAFF
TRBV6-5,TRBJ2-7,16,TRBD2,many,TGTGCCAGCAGCCTCCTGGGGGGGACCAACTCCTACGAGCAGTACTTC,CASSLLGGTNSYEQYF
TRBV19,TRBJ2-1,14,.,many,TGTGCCAGTAGTCCCAGTAGCTCCTACAATGAGCAGTTCTTC,CASSPSSSYNEQFF
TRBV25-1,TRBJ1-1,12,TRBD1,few,TGTGCCAGCGGACAGGCCGACACTGAAGCTTTCTTT,CASGQADTEAFF
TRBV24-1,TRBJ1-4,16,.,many,TGTGCCACCAGTGACCCGAGACAGGTGCCTAATGAAAAACTGTTTTTT,CATSDPRQVPNEKLFF
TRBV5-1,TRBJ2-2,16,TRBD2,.,TGCGCCAGCAGCTTGGGCGGGAGTGAGGGCGTCGGGGAGCTGTTCTTT,CASSLGGSEGVGELFF
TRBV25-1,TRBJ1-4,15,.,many,TGTGCCAGCAGTGAAAATATCGTCACTAATGAAAAACTGTTTTTT,CASSENIVTNEKLFF
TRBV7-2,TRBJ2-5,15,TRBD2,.,TGTGCCAGCAGCTTAGTCACTAGCGGGATAGAGACCCAGTACTTC,CASSLVTSGIETQYF
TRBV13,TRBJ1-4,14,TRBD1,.,TGTGCCAGCAGCACTCGGACAGGGGGCGAAAAACTGTTTTTT,CASSTRTGGEKLFF
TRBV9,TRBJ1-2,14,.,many,TGTGCCAGCAGCCCTCGGACCCCCGTCGAAGGCTACACCTTC,CASSPRTPVEGYTF
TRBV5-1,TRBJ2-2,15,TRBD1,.,TGCGCCAGCAGCTTGGGGGGACAGGGGAACGGGGAGCTGTTTTTT,CASSLGGQGNGELFF
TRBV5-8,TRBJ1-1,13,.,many,TGTGCCAGCAGCTTGATCATGAACACTGAAGCTTTCTTT,CASSLIMNTEAFF
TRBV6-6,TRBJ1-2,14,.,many,TGTGCCAGCAGTTACCGATTCAGGGGCTATGGCTACACCTTC,CASSYRFRGYGYTF
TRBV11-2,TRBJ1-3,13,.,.,TGTGCCAGCAGCTCAAGTCCGGTCAACACCATATATTTT,CASSSSPVNTIYF
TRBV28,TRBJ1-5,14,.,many,TGTGCCAGCAGTTTAGGGCAGGAACATCAGCCCCAGCATTTT,CASSLGQEHQPQHF
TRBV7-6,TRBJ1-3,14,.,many,TGTGCCAGCAGCTTAAGCCCCCAGGGGAACACCATATATTTT,CASSLSPQGNTIYF
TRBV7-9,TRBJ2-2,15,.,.,TGTGCCAGCAGTCGGGGAGTGATTAACACCGGGGAGCTGTTTTTT,CASSRGVINTGELFF
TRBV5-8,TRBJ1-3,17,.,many,TGTGCCAGCAGCTCCAATCCACAGGACGCCTCTGGAAACACCATATATTTT,CASSSNPQDASGNTIYF
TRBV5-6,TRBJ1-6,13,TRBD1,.,TGTGCCAGCAGCGGGACAGGGGGTTCACCCCTCCACTTT,CASSGTGGSPLHF
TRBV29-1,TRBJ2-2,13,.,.,TGCAGCGTTGAAGTCACAGATGTCGGAGAGCTGTCTTTT,CSVEVTDVGELSF
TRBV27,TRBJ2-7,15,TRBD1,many,TGTGCCAGCAGTTCCCTCGACAGGGGCTACTACGAGCAGTACTTC,CASSSLDRGYYEQYF
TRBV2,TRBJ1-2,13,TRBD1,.,TGTGCCAGCACCCCCACCGGGACAGGGGGCTACACCTTC,CASTPTGTGGYTF
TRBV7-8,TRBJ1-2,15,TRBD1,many,TGTGCCAGCAGCTTAGGGACAGGGGGCGCATCTGGCTACACCTTC,CASSLGTGGASGYTF
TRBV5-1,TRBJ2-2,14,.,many,TGCGCCAGCAGCTTGGACTCGAACACCGGGGAGCTGTTTTTT,CASSLDSNTGELFF
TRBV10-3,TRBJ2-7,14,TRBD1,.,TGTGCCGTCTCGCGGGGGACAGGGGACCACGAGCAGTACTTC,CAVSRGTGDHEQYF
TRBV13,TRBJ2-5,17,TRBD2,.,TGTGCCAGCCAAGAGGGGACTAGCGGGAGGGCCGTAGAGACCCAGTACTTC,CASQEGTSGRAVETQYF
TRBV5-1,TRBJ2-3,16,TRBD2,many,TGCGCCAGCAGGAGGGGGCTAGCGGGAGAGGCAGATACGCAGTATTTT,CASRRGLAGEADTQYF